This T cell receptor beta chain was observed in a study of early stage breast cancer tumors. About the study: Of around 15 invasive breast tumors, about a dozen were hormone receptor-positive, HER2-negative.

Findings and caveats of the study: Compared with adjacent normal breast tissue, tumors showed 2 to 3-fold greater T cell density and higher clonality. Tumor and normal breast were distinguished via blood comparison in about 90% of the 16 patients. Commonly generated sequences made up most enriched TCRB sequences shared between patients.

The protocol was immunoSEQ multiplex PCR, while the TCRdb copy is restricted to in-frame clones and leaves out a portion. The repertoire consists of around 40,000 clones, with over 60% occurring once and the leading ten covering about 7%. Germline V gene data show CDR1 as MDHEN and CDR2 as SYDVKM. The CDR3 has 16 amino acids. Trimming removed 6 bases from V and 1 base from J; junction bases left unmatched: 8. About this clone itself: Its antigen is unknown.

The V call is TRBV28, the J call TRBJ2-3, with 9 positions matching TRBD1. This clonotype originated in a person aged 45 to 60 with breast cancer. Sequenced material: blood. The DNA of the CDR3 is TGTGCCAGCAGACCTAGACAGGGGGTCGGCACAGATACGCAGTATTTT. It codes for CASRPRQGVGTDTQYF.